These 30 T cell receptor beta chains share one sample of origin, sequenced in a study of shared clonotypes between healthy human individuals. Data came from immunoSEQ multiplex PCR; TCRdb stores just in-frame clones and leaves some out. The data contain more than 1 million clones, 70% to 80% of them singletons. The source material was memory CD4+ T cells from PBMCs. Subset denoted: CD45RA-negative fraction. Source of these receptors: a man between 18 and 35 years old in good health. Some clones in this sample may be carry-over from other donors' samples.

This clone turned up a few times. The J gene is TRBJ2-5, the V gene TRBV4-3; tentative D call: TRBD2 (6 bases). This CDR3 is 13 amino acids long. CDR1 and CDR2 from the germline V gene are LGHNA and YSLEER. V lost 3 bases, J lost 4 bases, and 9 bases lay in between. The CDR3 sequence: CASSQGGIETQYF. CDR3 DNA sequence: TGCGCCAGCAGCCAGGGCGGGATAGAGACCCAGTACTTC.

The rearrangement joins TRBV7-2 to TRBJ2-7; 8 bases match TRBD2. Per germline, CDR1 SGHTA and CDR2 FQGNSA. The CDR3 sequence is 14 residues long. The trim removed 6 bases at V and 4 bases at J, leaving 8 bases unmatched. For the CDR3, the DNA is TGTGCCAGCAGGCCGGGCCGGGGGGGATACGAGCAGTACTTC. Translated, it gives CASRPGRGGYEQYF.

For this clone: Distinct nucleotide sequences in the sample also encode this CDR3. The chain recombines TRBV5-5 with TRBJ1-5; 8 positions agree with TRBD1. The CDR3 contains 14 residues. J lost 2 bases, V lost 2 bases, and 0 bases had no gene match. Germline CDR1 and CDR2: SGHKS and YYEKEE (reference sequence). Here the CDR3 reads CASSLQGGNQPQHF. DNA for the CDR3: TGTGCCAGCAGCTTACAGGGGGGCAATCAGCCCCAGCATTTT.

The CDR3: CASQQGSGRVTRRGNQPQHF. The CDR3 region has the DNA TGTGCCAGCCAGCAGGGCAGTGGCAGGGTCACCCGTCGAGGGAATCAGCCCCAGCATTTT. The chain recombines TRBV28 with TRBJ1-5; D perhaps matches TRBD1 (5 bases). With 8 bases removed from V and 4 bases from J, the gap between germline ends came to 33 bases. Germline V gene lookup returns CDR1 MDHEN and CDR2 SYDVKM. CDR3 length: 20 amino acids.

This chain uses TRBV28 with TRBJ2-7, with a tentative D call TRBD2 (5 bases). The germline V gene encodes CDR1 MDHEN and CDR2 SYDVKM. The CDR3 is made up of 15 amino acids. V lost 6 bases and J lost 1, with 16 bases in between. The CDR3 nucleotides are TGTGCCAGCAGCCCGCCCGGGGTACGTTCCTACGAGCAGTACTTC. It yields the protein CASSPPGVRSYEQYF.

V usage is TRBV14 and J usage is TRBJ1-2; D gene unclear. The CDR3 loop spans 14 amino acids. Trimming removed 1 base from V and 13 bases from J, with 19 bases in between. From germline, CDR1 is SGHDN and CDR2 FVKESK. This chain's CDR3 is CASSQVWQVPAFTF. Written as DNA, the CDR3 is TGTGCCAGCAGCCAAGTGTGGCAGGTCCCCGCCTTCACCTTC.

The J gene is TRBJ1-2, the V gene TRBV6-5, with TRBD1 as a possible D gene (5 bases). V lost 2 bases, J lost 4 bases, and 8 bases lay in between. This CDR3 spans 13 amino acids. Germline V gene sequence: CDR1 MNHEY, CDR2 SVGAGI. CDR3 in amino acids: CASSYAGLYGYTF. CDR3 nucleotide sequence: TGTGCCAGCAGTTACGCGGGGCTCTATGGCTACACCTTC.

The gene calls are TRBV5-1 and TRBJ2-2, with 7 bases fitting TRBD1. Losses at the gene ends were 0 bases for V and 4 bases for J; bases not matched to a gene: 6. The CDR3 is 16 residues long. Germline V gene data show CDR1 as SGHRS and CDR2 as YFSETQ. CDR3 sequence (DNA): TGCGCCAGCAGCTTGGTAACAGGGGACGGCACCGGGGAGCTGTTTTTT. It specifies CASSLVTGDGTGELFF.

V usage is TRBV4-3 and J usage is TRBJ2-5, with 7 bases that match TRBD2. CDR1 is LGHNA, CDR2 YSLEER, per germline. Unmatched junction bases numbered 12, after V lost 7 bases and J lost 4 bases. The CDR3 is 15 residues long. CDR3 in DNA: TGCGCCAGCACTTCCTCCCTGGGGGGGGGAGAGACCCAGTACTTC. Translated: CASTSSLGGGETQYF.

This chain joins TRBV7-9 and TRBJ2-6; D perhaps matches TRBD1 (6 bases). The CDR3 has 17 amino acids. V was trimmed by 10 bases and J by 0 bases, leaving 19 bases between them. The germline CDR1 and CDR2 sequences are SEHNR and FQNEAQ (reference sequence). The CDR3 sequence is CANTPGQLVSGANVLTF. The CDR3 DNA is TGTGCCAACACACCGGGACAACTTGTCTCTGGGGCCAACGTCCTGACTTTC.

The rearrangement uses TRBV10-1 and TRBJ1-1; no clear D gene. The CDR3 has 12 amino acids. Trimming shortened V by 7 bases and J by 4 bases, and 10 bases separated the two germline ends. Germline CDR1 WNHNN, CDR2 SYGVQD (reference sequence). The CDR3 DNA sequence: TGCGCCAGCATGAAAGAGGGCACTGAAGCTTTCTTT. Translating it yields CASMKEGTEAFF.

The J gene is TRBJ2-3, the V gene TRBV5-6, with 8 bases aligning to TRBD2. The CDR3 covers 17 residues. With 7 bases clipped from V and 4 bases from J, the junction kept 17 bases outside the gene matches. The germline CDR1 and CDR2 sequences are SGHDT and YYEEEE. The CDR3 here is CASGLWGAGARPDTQYF. As DNA, the CDR3 is TGTGCCAGCGGACTGTGGGGAGCGGGAGCCCGACCAGATACGCAGTATTTT.

This chain connects TRBV19 to TRBJ2-3; D tentatively fits TRBD1 or TRBD2 (6 bases each). Germline V gives CDR1 LNHDA, CDR2 SQIVND (reference sequence). V lost 8 bases, J lost 9 bases, and 21 bases lay in between. This CDR3 region has 14 residues. The CDR3 spells CASGIRGRRRTQYF. The DNA for the CDR3 is TGTGCCAGTGGGATAAGGGGGAGGAGGAGAACGCAGTATTTT.

The V and J genes are TRBV9 and TRBJ1-4; TRBD1 matches 7 bases. This CDR3 is 14 amino acids long. The V and J ends lost 2 bases and 10 bases, in that order; junction bases with no gene match: 8. Germline CDR1 reads SGDLS; CDR2 reads YYNGEE. DNA of the CDR3: TGTGCCAGCAGCGTCCCCCACTCAGGGGGAAAACTGTTTTTT. This codes for CASSVPHSGGKLFF.

The chain employs TRBV5-4 and TRBJ1-4; D uncertain. Germline lookup yields CDR1 SGHNT and CDR2 YYREEE (reference sequence). The CDR3 sequence is 14 residues long. Trimming pared 5 bases from V and 0 bases from J, leaving 8 bases between. The CDR3 loop reads CASRRTATNEKLFF. In DNA, the CDR3 is TGTGCCAGCAGGAGGACGGCAACTAATGAAAAACTGTTTTTT.

J is TRBJ2-7 and V is TRBV9, with D possibly matching TRBD2 (6 bases). V was clipped by 3 bases and J by 5 bases, with 27 bases between them. This CDR3 has 18 amino acids. Germline lookup yields CDR1 SGDLS and CDR2 YYNGEE. The CDR3 protein is CASSDQLGVPSALDEQYF. In DNA, the CDR3 is TGTGCCAGCAGCGACCAACTGGGGGTCCCTAGCGCGCTTGACGAGCAGTACTTC.

V gene TRBV5-1 combines with J gene TRBJ1-2; perhaps TRBD1 as D (6 bases). This CDR3 comprises 13 residues. With 2 bases removed from V and 7 bases from J, the gap between germline ends came to 12 bases. The germline gives CDR1 SGHRS, CDR2 YFSETQ. The CDR3 protein is CASSFPGEAGYTF. For the CDR3, the DNA is TGCGCCAGCAGCTTCCCAGGGGAGGCTGGCTACACCTTC. Complete variable domain (other parts from reference TRBV5-1 and TRBJ1-2): KAGVTQTPRYLIKTRGQQVTLSCSPISGHRSVSWYQQTPGQGLQFLFEYFSETQRNKGNFPGRFSGRQFSNSRSEMNVSTLELGDSALYLCASSFPGEAGYTFGSGTRLTVV.

The V gene is TRBV29-1, the J gene TRBJ2-1; a weak D match, TRBD2 (5 bases). This CDR3 region has 14 residues. V lost 7 bases, J lost 0 bases, and 13 bases lay in between. Germline V gene data show CDR1 as SQVTM and CDR2 as ANQGSEA. CDR3 protein: CSAGKQSSYNEQFF. The CDR3 DNA reads TGCAGCGCCGGGAAACAGAGCTCCTACAATGAGCAGTTCTTC.

This clone was recorded a few times. The chain uses TRBV12-2 and TRBJ1-5. TRBV12-2 is termed a pseudogene. The CDR3 contains 12 residues. Here the CDR3 reads CASRLRYQPQHF. The CDR3 DNA sequence: TGTGCAAGTCGCTTACGTTACCAGCCCCAGCATTTT.

This chain joins TRBV6-6 and TRBJ2-1, with D tentatively TRBD1 (6 bases). The CDR3 spans 13 residues. V was pared by 7 bases and J by 4 bases, with 11 bases between. Germline CDR1 and CDR2: MNHNY and SVGAGI (reference sequence). CDR3 nucleotides: TGTGCCAGCACCCTGGACAGATACAATGAGCAGTTCTTC. Protein product: CASTLDRYNEQFF.

This clone has just a few counts. Other DNA sequences in this sample translate to the same CDR3. The CDR3 bases are TGTGCCAGCAGCTTAAACTCGAACACTGAAGCTTTCTTT. It is translated as CASSLNSNTEAFF. The V and J genes are TRBV7-3 and TRBJ1-1; D gene uncertain. Trimming took off 1 base at V and 1 base at J, with 4 bases between the two ends. The CDR3 consists of 13 residues. Germline loops: CDR1 SGHTA, CDR2 FQGTGA.

The chain recombines TRBV5-1 with TRBJ2-3, with D hard to call. This CDR3 has 13 amino acids. CDR1 is SGHRS and CDR2 is YFSETQ in the germline V gene. Trimming removed 0 bases at V and 6 bases at J, with 8 bases between. In nucleotides, the CDR3 is TGCGCCAGCAGCTTGGATGGGTCGGATACGCAGTATTTT. Its translation is CASSLDGSDTQYF.

The chain joins TRBV7-2 to TRBJ2-7; D gene unclear. Trimming shortened V by 5 bases and J by 0 bases, and 11 bases separated the two germline ends. The CDR3 has 14 amino acids. Germline V gives CDR1 SGHTA, CDR2 FQGNSA. The CDR3 sequence is CASSPGPASYEQYF. The CDR3 DNA reads as TGTGCCAGCAGCCCGGGCCCTGCCTCCTACGAGCAGTACTTC.

This chain joins TRBV5-1 and TRBJ2-5, with a tentative D call TRBD2 (6 bases). This CDR3 contains 14 residues. The ends were cut back, 5 bases at V and 5 bases at J, with 16 bases in the middle. Germline CDR1 is SGHRS and CDR2 is YFSETQ. CDR3 sequence reads: CASSRGGSPETQYF. In DNA, the CDR3 is TGCGCCAGCAGTCGTGGGGGGAGCCCGGAGACCCAGTACTTC.

This clone has more than one count but fewer than ten. This sequence joins TRBV27 and TRBJ1-1; unclear D gene. Trimming removed 2 bases at V and 5 bases at J, with 9 bases between. Germline CDR1 MNHEY, CDR2 SMNVEV (reference sequence). CDR3 length equals 13 residues. DNA for the CDR3: TGTGCCAGCAGTTTAGTAGCGGGGACTGAAGCTTTCTTT. This codes for CASSLVAGTEAFF.

The chain is built from TRBV7-6 and TRBJ2-2; 8 bases map to TRBD1. The CDR3 contains 16 residues. Germline V lookup: CDR1 SGHVS, CDR2 FNYEAQ. The V and J ends lost 1 base and 5 bases, in that order; junction bases with no gene match: 6. The CDR3 sequence: CASSLVPRGQTGELFF. CDR3 DNA: TGTGCCAGCAGCTTAGTGCCCAGGGGGCAGACCGGGGAGCTGTTTTTT.

The V and J genes are TRBV28 and TRBJ1-5; D is ambiguous. CDR3 length: 18 residues. Trimming took 2 bases from V and 0 from J, leaving 17 bases between them. CDR1 MDHEN and CDR2 SYDVKM come from the germline V gene. DNA for the CDR3: TGTGCCAGCAGTTTAGGTAGTAGGGCAGGCTATAGCAATCAGCCCCAGCATTTT. Encoded protein: CASSLGSRAGYSNQPQHF.

The gene calls are TRBV9 and TRBJ2-1; D is perhaps TRBD2 (5 bases). Germline CDR1 reads SGDLS; CDR2 reads YYNGEE. The CDR3 consists of 17 residues. Trimming removed 0 bases at V and 0 bases at J, with 13 bases between. CDR3 sequence (DNA): TGTGCCAGCAGCGTAGGGCTAGCAGCAGGCTCCTACAATGAGCAGTTCTTC. Translated: CASSVGLAAGSYNEQFF.

This chain joins TRBV5-6 and TRBJ2-1; 12 nucleotides align to TRBD2. V lost 4 bases and J lost 7; bases outside the gene matches: 6. The germline CDR1 and CDR2 sequences are SGHDT and YYEEEE. This CDR3 has 15 amino acids. The CDR3 region has the DNA TGTGCCAGCAGCACGCGGCTAGCGGGAGGGAATGAGCAGTTCTTC. It encodes CASSTRLAGGNEQFF.

This chain uses TRBV7-2 with TRBJ1-1; D perhaps matches TRBD1 (5 bases). Per germline, CDR1 SGHTA and CDR2 FQGNSA. CDR3 length equals 12 residues. Trimming pared 5 bases from V and 6 bases from J, leaving 10 bases between. The CDR3 region is CASSGGGAEAFF. Written as DNA, the CDR3 is TGTGCCAGCAGCGGCGGGGGGGCTGAAGCTTTCTTT.